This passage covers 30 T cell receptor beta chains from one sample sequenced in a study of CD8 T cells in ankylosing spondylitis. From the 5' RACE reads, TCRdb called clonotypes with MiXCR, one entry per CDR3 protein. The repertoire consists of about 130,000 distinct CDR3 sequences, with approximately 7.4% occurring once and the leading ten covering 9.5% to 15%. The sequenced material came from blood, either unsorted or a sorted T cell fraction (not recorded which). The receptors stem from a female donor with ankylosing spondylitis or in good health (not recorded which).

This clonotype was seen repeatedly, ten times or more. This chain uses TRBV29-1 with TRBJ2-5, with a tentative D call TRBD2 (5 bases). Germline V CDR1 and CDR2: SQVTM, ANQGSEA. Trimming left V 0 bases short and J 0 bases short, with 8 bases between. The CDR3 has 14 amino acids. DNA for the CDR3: TGCAGCGTTGAAGATGCTAGCCACCAAGAGACCCAGTACTTC. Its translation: CSVEDASHQETQYF. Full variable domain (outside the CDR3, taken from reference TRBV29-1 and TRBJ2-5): SAVISQKPSRDICQRGTSLTIQCQVDSQVTMMFWYRQQPGQSLTLIATANQGSEATYESGFVIDKFPISRPNLTFSTLTVSNMSPEDSSIYLCSVEDASHQETQYFGPGTRLLVL.

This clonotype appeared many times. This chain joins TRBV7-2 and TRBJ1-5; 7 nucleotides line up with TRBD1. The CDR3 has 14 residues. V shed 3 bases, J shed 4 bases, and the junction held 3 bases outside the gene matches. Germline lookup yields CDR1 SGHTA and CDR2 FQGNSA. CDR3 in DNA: TGTGCCAGCAGCTTGACAGGGTTGAATCAGCCCCAGCATTTT. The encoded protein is CASSLTGLNQPQHF.

The CDR3 sequence: CASSSRTGDEQYF. CDR3 nucleotides: TGTGCCAGTAGTTCACGGACAGGAGACGAGCAGTACTTC. The J gene is TRBJ2-7, the V gene TRBV19; 7 nucleotides align to TRBD1. Germline trimming cut 5 bases from V and 5 bases from J; bases unmatched to any gene: 6. Germline CDR1 is LNHDA and CDR2 is SQIVND (reference sequence). This CDR3 has 13 residues.

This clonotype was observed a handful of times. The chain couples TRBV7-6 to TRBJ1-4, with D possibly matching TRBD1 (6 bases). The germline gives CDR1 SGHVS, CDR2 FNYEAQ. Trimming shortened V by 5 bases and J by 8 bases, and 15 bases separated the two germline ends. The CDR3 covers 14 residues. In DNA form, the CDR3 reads TGTGCCAGCAGCCTCGGACAGCCTCCGGAAAAACTGTTTTTT. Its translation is CASSLGQPPEKLFF.

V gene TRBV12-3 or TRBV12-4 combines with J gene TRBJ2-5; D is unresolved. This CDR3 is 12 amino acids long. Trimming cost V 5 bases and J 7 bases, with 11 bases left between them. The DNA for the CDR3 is TGTGCCAGCAGTCCCTCTACGGGGACCCAGTACTTC. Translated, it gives CASSPSTGTQYF.

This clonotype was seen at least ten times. CDR3 nucleotides: TGTGCCAGCAGCTTAGGAGGGCAGGGTCGAGCTTTCTTT. Protein: CASSLGGQGRAFF. This chain joins TRBV7-8 and TRBJ1-1, with a possible D match to TRBD1 (5 bases). V was cut by 1 base and J by 10 bases, with 13 bases left in between. Per germline, CDR1 SGHVS and CDR2 FQNEAQ. The CDR3 loop spans 13 amino acids.

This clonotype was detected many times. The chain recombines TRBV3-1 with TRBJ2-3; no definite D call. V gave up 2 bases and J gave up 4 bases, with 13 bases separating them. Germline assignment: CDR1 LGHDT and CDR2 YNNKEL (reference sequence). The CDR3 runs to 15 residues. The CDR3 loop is CASSQQALGSDTQYF. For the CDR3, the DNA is TGTGCCAGCAGCCAACAGGCCCTGGGCTCAGATACGCAGTATTTT.

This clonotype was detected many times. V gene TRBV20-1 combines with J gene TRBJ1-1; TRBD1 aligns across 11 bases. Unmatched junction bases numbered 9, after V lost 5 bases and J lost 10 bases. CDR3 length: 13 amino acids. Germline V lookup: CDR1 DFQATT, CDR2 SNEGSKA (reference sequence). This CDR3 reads CSAFPDRGLGAFF. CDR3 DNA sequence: TGCAGTGCTTTCCCGGACAGGGGGCTGGGAGCTTTCTTT.

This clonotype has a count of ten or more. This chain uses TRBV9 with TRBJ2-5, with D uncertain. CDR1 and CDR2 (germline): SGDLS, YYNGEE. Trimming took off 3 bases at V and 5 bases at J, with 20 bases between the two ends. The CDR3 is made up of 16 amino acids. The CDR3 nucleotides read TGTGCCAGCAGCGGGCCGGGCCCCGGATTAGGGGAGACCCAGTACTTC. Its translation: CASSGPGPGLGETQYF.

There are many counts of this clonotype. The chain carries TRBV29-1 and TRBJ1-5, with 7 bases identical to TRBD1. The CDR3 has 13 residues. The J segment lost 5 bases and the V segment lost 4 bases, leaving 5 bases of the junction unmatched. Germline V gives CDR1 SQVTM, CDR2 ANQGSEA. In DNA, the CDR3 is TGCAGCGTTGCAGGGGGGCGTGATCAGCCCCAGCATTTT. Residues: CSVAGGRDQPQHF. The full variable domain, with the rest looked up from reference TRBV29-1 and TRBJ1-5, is SAVISQKPSRDICQRGTSLTIQCQVDSQVTMMFWYRQQPGQSLTLIATANQGSEATYESGFVIDKFPISRPNLTFSTLTVSNMSPEDSSIYLCSVAGGRDQPQHFGDGTRLSIL.

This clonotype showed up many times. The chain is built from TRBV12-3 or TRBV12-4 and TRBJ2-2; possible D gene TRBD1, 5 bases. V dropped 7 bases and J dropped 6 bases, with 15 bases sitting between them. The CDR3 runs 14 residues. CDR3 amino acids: CASTGGHFSGELFF. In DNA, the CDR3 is TGTGCCAGCACTGGCGGACATTTCTCCGGGGAGCTGTTTTTT.

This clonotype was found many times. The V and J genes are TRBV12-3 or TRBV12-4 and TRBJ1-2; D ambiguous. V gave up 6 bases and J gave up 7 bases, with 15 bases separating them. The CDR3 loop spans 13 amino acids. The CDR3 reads CASRPPGMFGYTF. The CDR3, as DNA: TGTGCCAGCAGACCCCCAGGAATGTTTGGCTACACCTTC.

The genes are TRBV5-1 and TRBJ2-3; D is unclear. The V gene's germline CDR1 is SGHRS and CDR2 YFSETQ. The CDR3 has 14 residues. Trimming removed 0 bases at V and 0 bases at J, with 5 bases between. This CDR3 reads CASSLVQSTDTQYF. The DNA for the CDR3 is TGCGCCAGCAGCTTGGTACAGAGCACAGATACGCAGTATTTT.

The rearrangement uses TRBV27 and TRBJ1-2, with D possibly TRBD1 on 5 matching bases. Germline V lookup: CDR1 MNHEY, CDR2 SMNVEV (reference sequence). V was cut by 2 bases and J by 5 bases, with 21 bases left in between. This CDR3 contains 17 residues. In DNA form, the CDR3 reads TGTGCCAGCAGTTTAATGTTCAGGGAGGATGAAGAATATGGCTACACCTTC. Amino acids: CASSLMFREDEEYGYTF.

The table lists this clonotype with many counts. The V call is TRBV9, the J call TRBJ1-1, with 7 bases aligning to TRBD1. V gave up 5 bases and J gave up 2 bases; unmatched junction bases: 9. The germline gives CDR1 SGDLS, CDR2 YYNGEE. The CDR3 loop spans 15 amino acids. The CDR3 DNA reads TGTGCCAGCAGTAGGGACAGCTCGACCAACACTGAAGCTTTCTTT. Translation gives CASSRDSSTNTEAFF.

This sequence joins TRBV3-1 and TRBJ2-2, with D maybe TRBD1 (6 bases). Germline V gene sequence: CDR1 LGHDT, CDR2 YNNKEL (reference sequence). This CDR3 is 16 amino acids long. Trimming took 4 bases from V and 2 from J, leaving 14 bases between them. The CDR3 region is CASSLRGGSNTGELFF. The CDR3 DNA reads TGTGCCAGCAGCCTTAGAGGGGGATCAAACACCGGGGAGCTGTTTTTT.

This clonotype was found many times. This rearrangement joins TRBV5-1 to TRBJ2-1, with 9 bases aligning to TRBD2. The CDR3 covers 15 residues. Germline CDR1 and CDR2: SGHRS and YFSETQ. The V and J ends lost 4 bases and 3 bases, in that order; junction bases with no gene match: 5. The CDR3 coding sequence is TGCGCCAGCAGCAACGGGACTAGCCACTACAATGAGCAGTTCTTC. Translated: CASSNGTSHYNEQFF.

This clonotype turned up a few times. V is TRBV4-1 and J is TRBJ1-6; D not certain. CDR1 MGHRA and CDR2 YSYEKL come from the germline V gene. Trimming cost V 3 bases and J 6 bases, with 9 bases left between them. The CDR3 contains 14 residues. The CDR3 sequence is CASSHSASNSPLHF. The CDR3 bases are TGCGCCAGCAGCCATTCAGCGAGTAATTCACCCCTCCACTTT.

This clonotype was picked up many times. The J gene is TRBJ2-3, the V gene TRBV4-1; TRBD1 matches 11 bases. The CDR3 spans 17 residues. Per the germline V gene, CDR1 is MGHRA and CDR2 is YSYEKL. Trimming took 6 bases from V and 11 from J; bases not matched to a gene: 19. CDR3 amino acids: CASRTLGGTGGPSGQYF. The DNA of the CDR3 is TGCGCCAGCAGAACCCTGGGTGGGACAGGGGGGCCGAGTGGGCAGTATTTT.

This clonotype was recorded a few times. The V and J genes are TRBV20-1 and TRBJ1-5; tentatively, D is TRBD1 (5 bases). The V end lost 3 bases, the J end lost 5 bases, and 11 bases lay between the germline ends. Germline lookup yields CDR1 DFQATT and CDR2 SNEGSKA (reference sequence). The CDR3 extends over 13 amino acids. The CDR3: CSARVQGDQPQHF. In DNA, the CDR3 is TGCAGTGCTAGGGTCCAGGGCGATCAGCCCCAGCATTTT.

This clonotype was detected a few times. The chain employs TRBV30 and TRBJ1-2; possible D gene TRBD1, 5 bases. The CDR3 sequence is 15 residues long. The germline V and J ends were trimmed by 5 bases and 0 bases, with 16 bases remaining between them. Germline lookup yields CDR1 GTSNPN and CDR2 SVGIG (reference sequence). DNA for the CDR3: TGTGCCTGGTCGGTCAGCCCGACAGCTAACTATGGCTACACCTTC. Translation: CAWSVSPTANYGYTF.

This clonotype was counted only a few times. The CDR3 coding sequence is TGTGCCAGCTCACCACTCCCAGCGGGGGCCACGAGCTCCTACAATGAGCAGTTCTTC. It codes for CASSPLPAGATSSYNEQFF. The J gene is TRBJ2-1, the V gene TRBV18; 8 bases match TRBD2. J lost 0 bases, V lost 1 base, and 11 bases had no gene match. From germline, CDR1 is KGHSH and CDR2 LQKENI. This CDR3 has 19 residues.

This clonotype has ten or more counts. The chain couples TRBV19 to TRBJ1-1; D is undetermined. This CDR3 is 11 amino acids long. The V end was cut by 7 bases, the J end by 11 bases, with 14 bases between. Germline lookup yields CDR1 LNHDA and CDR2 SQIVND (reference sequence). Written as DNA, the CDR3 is TGTGCCAGTACCCTTGGGGATCGGGCTTTCTTT. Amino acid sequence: CASTLGDRAFF.

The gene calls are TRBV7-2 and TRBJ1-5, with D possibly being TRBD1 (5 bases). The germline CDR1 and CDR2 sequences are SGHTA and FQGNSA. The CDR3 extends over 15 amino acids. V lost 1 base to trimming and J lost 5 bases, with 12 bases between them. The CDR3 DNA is TGTGCCAGCAGCTTAGAAAAGGGGCCCTATCAGCCCCAGCATTTT. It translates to CASSLEKGPYQPQHF.

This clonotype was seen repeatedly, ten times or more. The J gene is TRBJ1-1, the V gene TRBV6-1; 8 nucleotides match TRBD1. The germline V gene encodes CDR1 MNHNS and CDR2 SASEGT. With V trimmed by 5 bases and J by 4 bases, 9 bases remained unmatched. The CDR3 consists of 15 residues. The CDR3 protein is CASSQRTGYGTEAFF. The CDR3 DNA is TGTGCCAGCAGTCAAAGGACAGGGTATGGCACTGAAGCTTTCTTT.

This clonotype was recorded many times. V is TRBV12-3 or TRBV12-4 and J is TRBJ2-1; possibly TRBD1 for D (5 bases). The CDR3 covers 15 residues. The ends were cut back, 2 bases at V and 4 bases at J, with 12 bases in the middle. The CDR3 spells CASSLPGKAYNEQFF. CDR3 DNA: TGTGCCAGCAGTTTACCAGGGAAGGCATACAATGAGCAGTTCTTC.

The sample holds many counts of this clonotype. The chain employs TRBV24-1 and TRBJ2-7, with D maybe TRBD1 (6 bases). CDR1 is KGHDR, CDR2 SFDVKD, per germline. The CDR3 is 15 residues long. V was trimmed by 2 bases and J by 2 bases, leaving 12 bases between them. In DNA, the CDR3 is TGTGCCACCAGTGATTCCCTCAGGGACACCTACGAGCAGTACTTC. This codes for CATSDSLRDTYEQYF.

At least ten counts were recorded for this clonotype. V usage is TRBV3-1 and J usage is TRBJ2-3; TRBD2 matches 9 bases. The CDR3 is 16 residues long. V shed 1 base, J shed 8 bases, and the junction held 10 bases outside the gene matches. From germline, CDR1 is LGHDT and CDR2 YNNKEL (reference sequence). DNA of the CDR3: TGTGCCAGCAGCCAAGTCGGCGGGGGGGCCGTCTCTACGCAGTATTTT. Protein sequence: CASSQVGGGAVSTQYF.

CDR3 sequence: CSVAPNWDTEAFF. For the CDR3, the DNA is TGCAGCGTGGCCCCGAACTGGGACACTGAAGCTTTCTTT. V is TRBV29-1 and J is TRBJ1-1; D not certain. Germline CDR1 and CDR2: SQVTM and ANQGSEA. The germline V and J ends were trimmed by 6 bases and 3 bases, with 14 bases remaining between them. The CDR3 has 13 residues.

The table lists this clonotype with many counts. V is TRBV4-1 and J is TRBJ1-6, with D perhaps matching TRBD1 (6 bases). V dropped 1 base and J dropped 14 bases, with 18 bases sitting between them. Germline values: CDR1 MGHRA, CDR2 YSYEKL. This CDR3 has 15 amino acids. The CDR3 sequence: CASSQGVDRPSTLHF. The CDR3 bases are TGCGCCAGCAGCCAAGGGGTGGACAGACCATCCACCCTCCACTTT.